One and the same sample provided the 24 T cell receptor beta chains below, sequenced in a study of T cell repertoires in cytomegalovirus infection (dated by TCRdb to about 2019). Reads for this sample came from an Illumina HiSeq 1500. The public reads were reprocessed in TCRdb via fastp at Q25 and MiXCR, keeping in-frame beta chains. Every CDR3 protein is listed once, alongside the most common genes and DNA of its rows. For this sample there are some 560,000 distinct CDR3 sequences; roughly 43% appear just once. The ten largest clones add up to around 46% of the sample. The antigens for these receptors are not known. The treatment or condition label here, explained by the study, means: in vitro stimulation with specific CMV peptide epitopes to enrich CMV-specific T cells. Here the sequenced sample was cultured PBMCs, taken from culture after CMV antigen stimulation. The receptors were gathered from a human donor in good health (CMV status not recorded). Some clones in this sample may be carry-over from other donors' samples.

This chain uses TRBV23-1 with TRBJ2-3, with a tentative D call TRBD1 (6 bases). TRBV23-1 is an ORF, and what it does is uncertain. The CDR3 sequence is 15 residues long. V lost 5 bases, J lost 1 base, and 13 bases lay in between. The CDR3 region has the DNA TGCGCCAGCAGTGCTGACAGGTCGCGCACAGATACGCAGTATTTT. Its protein is CASSADRSRTDTQYF.

The chain combines TRBV18 with TRBJ2-5; D is unresolved. V was shortened by 3 bases and J by 4 bases, with 12 bases between the two germline ends. The CDR3 length is 14 residues. Germline V gene lookup returns CDR1 KGHSH and CDR2 LQKENI. CDR3 DNA: TGTGCCAGCTCACCTGCGACAAGGGCAGAGACCCAGTACTTC. Translated, it gives CASSPATRAETQYF.

This chain links TRBV7-2 with TRBJ2-1, with TRBD2 identical over 13 bases. In germline, CDR1 is SGHTA, CDR2 FQGNSA. Losses at the gene ends were 5 bases for V and 0 bases for J; bases not matched to a gene: 13. The CDR3 runs 20 residues. CDR3 nucleotide sequence: TGTGCCAGCAGCACCCCCGTTGGACTAGCGGGGGTGAGCTCCTACAATGAGCAGTTCTTC. Amino acid sequence: CASSTPVGLAGVSSYNEQFF.

The chain uses TRBV7-2 and TRBJ2-3; D perhaps matches TRBD1 (6 bases). This CDR3 has 15 amino acids. Germline lookup yields CDR1 SGHTA and CDR2 FQGNSA. V lost 5 bases and J lost 6, with 18 bases in between. The CDR3: CASSRRTVGWDTQYF. In DNA form, the CDR3 reads TGTGCCAGCAGCCGCCGGACAGTCGGTTGGGATACGCAGTATTTT.

This clonotype was detected many times. V gene TRBV7-8 combines with J gene TRBJ2-6; the match to TRBD2 covers 7 bases. This CDR3 contains 18 residues. Germline trimming cut 1 base from V and 2 bases from J; bases unmatched to any gene: 8. Germline lookup yields CDR1 SGHVS and CDR2 FQNEAQ. CDR3 residues: CASSLDLAVVAGANVLTF. The CDR3 coding sequence is TGTGCCAGCAGCTTAGACCTAGCGGTGGTAGCTGGGGCCAACGTCCTGACTTTC.

The chain recombines TRBV20-1 with TRBJ1-1; D perhaps matches TRBD1 (5 bases). Germline CDR1 is DFQATT and CDR2 is SNEGSKA (reference sequence). The CDR3 covers 14 residues. Trimming removed 0 bases at V and 11 bases at J, with 19 bases between. CDR3 sequence reads: CSARDLFDRPDAFF. Written as DNA, the CDR3 is TGCAGTGCTAGAGATCTCTTTGACAGACCCGACGCTTTCTTT.

In this sample, this clonotype turned up a few times. V is TRBV4-1 and J is TRBJ2-7; 11 bases fit TRBD1. This CDR3 has 15 amino acids. The trim removed 4 bases at V and 4 bases at J, leaving 6 bases unmatched. Germline loops: CDR1 MGHRA, CDR2 YSYEKL. The CDR3 is CASSPTGTGGYEQYF. The CDR3 DNA reads as TGCGCCAGCAGCCCGACAGGGACAGGGGGTTACGAGCAGTACTTC.

The rearrangement links TRBV7-8 to TRBJ2-1, with D unclear. The V gene lost 8 bases and the J gene lost 6 bases, with 17 bases spanning the gap. This CDR3 comprises 14 residues. CDR1 and CDR2 from the germline V gene are SGHVS and FQNEAQ. The CDR3 region is CASYLGGDRNEQFF. The CDR3 DNA sequence: TGTGCCAGCTACCTAGGTGGCGATCGCAATGAGCAGTTCTTC.

The rearrangement uses TRBV20-1 and TRBJ2-2; 10 bases are shared with TRBD2. In germline, CDR1 is DFQATT, CDR2 SNEGSKA (reference sequence). V lost 4 bases, J lost 6 bases, and 8 bases stayed unmatched. This CDR3 spans 15 amino acids. DNA for the CDR3: TGCAGTGCTACCCGACTAGCGGGTTGGTCCGGGGAGCTGTTTTTT. This encodes CSATRLAGWSGELFF.

The sample holds a few counts of this clonotype. The chain links TRBV7-6 to TRBJ1-3, with unresolved D. Per germline, CDR1 SGHVS and CDR2 FNYEAQ. Deletions cut 3 bases from V and 4 bases from J, with 10 bases between. The length of the CDR3 is 14 residues. The CDR3 spells CASSLWRSGNTIYF. As DNA, the CDR3 is TGTGCCAGCAGCTTGTGGAGGTCCGGAAACACCATATATTTT. Full variable domain (remainder filled in from reference TRBV7-6 and TRBJ1-3): GAGVSQSPRYKVTKRGQDVALRCDPISGHVSLYWYRQALGQGPEFLTYFNYEAQQDKSGLPNDRFSAERPEGSISTLTIQRTEQRDSAMYRCASSLWRSGNTIYFGEGSWLTVV.

The table lists this clonotype with a few counts. The J gene is TRBJ2-1, the V gene TRBV6-6; TRBD2 matches 14 bases. Unmatched junction bases numbered 14, after V lost 6 bases and J lost 7 bases. The CDR3 runs to 18 residues. Germline V gives CDR1 MNHNY, CDR2 SVGAGI (reference sequence). The CDR3 loop reads CASRPGTSGRAFWNEQFF. In DNA, the CDR3 is TGTGCCAGCAGGCCCGGGACTAGCGGGAGAGCCTTTTGGAATGAGCAGTTCTTC.

The chain links TRBV7-6 to TRBJ2-3, with D hard to call. Germline V CDR1 and CDR2: SGHVS, FNYEAQ. Trimming took 5 bases from V and 2 from J, leaving 20 bases between them. The CDR3 extends over 17 amino acids. The CDR3: CASSPMRSEHSTDTQYF. The CDR3, as DNA: TGTGCCAGCAGCCCGATGAGGTCCGAGCATTCCACAGATACGCAGTATTTT.

The rearrangement joins TRBV7-9 to TRBJ1-2; tentatively, D is TRBD1 (6 bases). V dropped 6 bases and J dropped 0 bases, with 11 bases sitting between them. CDR1 and CDR2 from the germline V gene are SEHNR and FQNEAQ (reference sequence). This CDR3 spans 14 amino acids. The CDR3 reads CASRPGHANYGYTF. The CDR3 nucleotides are TGTGCCAGCAGACCGGGACACGCTAACTATGGCTACACCTTC.

A few counts support this clonotype. The genes are TRBV5-1 and TRBJ2-7; D unresolved. Deletions cut 1 base from V and 6 bases from J, with 11 bases between. The CDR3 length is 13 residues. CDR1 and CDR2 from the germline V gene are SGHRS and YFSETQ. The CDR3 bases are TGCGCCAGCAGCTTGCAACAGATGGGCGAGCAGTACTTC. Residues: CASSLQQMGEQYF. Filled out from reference TRBV5-1 and TRBJ2-7, the complete variable domain reads KAGVTQTPRYLIKTRGQQVTLSCSPISGHRSVSWYQQTPGQGLQFLFEYFSETQRNKGNFPGRFSGRQFSNSRSEMNVSTLELGDSALYLCASSLQQMGEQYFGPGTRLTVT.

This chain uses TRBV7-2 with TRBJ2-7; 10 nucleotides line up with TRBD2. The germline gives CDR1 SGHTA, CDR2 FQGNSA. The CDR3 consists of 15 residues. J was trimmed by 4 bases and V by 2 bases; bases with no gene match: 5. This chain's CDR3 is CASSLSGGAFYEQYF. Written as DNA, the CDR3 is TGTGCCAGCAGCTTAAGCGGGGGGGCCTTTTACGAGCAGTACTTC.

The V and J genes are TRBV7-2 and TRBJ1-2; the D is unclear. The V end lost 3 bases, the J end lost 6 bases, and 11 bases lay between the germline ends. Per the germline V gene, CDR1 is SGHTA and CDR2 is FQGNSA. This CDR3 is 13 amino acids long. CDR3 nucleotides: TGTGCCAGCAGCTTGGGGAGTCCCAATGGCTACACCTTC. Translated, it gives CASSLGSPNGYTF.

J is TRBJ1-3 and V is TRBV7-2; no clear D. V gave up 1 base and J gave up 3 bases, with 13 bases separating them. The CDR3 contains 16 residues. Germline CDR1 SGHTA, CDR2 FQGNSA. Here the CDR3 DNA reads TGTGCCAGCAGCTTAGTCCCGGTGGTGATTGGAAACACCATATATTTT. Protein sequence: CASSLVPVVIGNTIYF. Filled out from reference TRBV7-2 and TRBJ1-3, the complete variable domain reads GAGVSQSPSNKVTEKGKDVELRCDPISGHTALYWYRQSLGQGLEFLIYFQGNSAPDKSGLPSDRFSAERTGGSVSTLTIQRTQQEDSAVYLCASSLVPVVIGNTIYFGEGSWLTVV.

V is TRBV7-8 and J is TRBJ2-5; D remains ambiguous. Per germline, CDR1 SGHVS and CDR2 FQNEAQ. The V gene lost 1 base and the J gene lost 4 bases, with 13 bases spanning the gap. CDR3 length: 15 amino acids. The CDR3, as DNA: TGTGCCAGCAGCTTAGGAAACTCCGGTCCAGAGACCCAGTACTTC. Its protein is CASSLGNSGPETQYF.

Ten or more counts support this clonotype. This rearrangement joins TRBV7-2 to TRBJ2-7; no reliable D call. Looked up from germline, CDR1 is SGHTA and CDR2 is FQGNSA. The V and J ends lost 3 bases and 3 bases respectively, with 9 bases between them. The CDR3 loop spans 13 amino acids. This CDR3 is CASSFEYSYEQYF. Here the CDR3 DNA reads TGTGCCAGCAGCTTCGAATACAGCTACGAGCAGTACTTC.

This clonotype was detected only a few times. This sequence joins TRBV6-1 and TRBJ2-5; 9 bases line up with TRBD2. The CDR3 has 15 amino acids. The junction had 5 bases not matched to a gene; V was cut back by 5 bases and J by 1 base. CDR1 is MNHNS and CDR2 is SASEGT in the germline V gene. CDR3 sequence (DNA): TGTGCCAGCAGTCGACTAGCGGCAGCCCAAGAGACCCAGTACTTC. It yields the protein CASSRLAAAQETQYF.

CDR3 in DNA: TGCAGTGCTAGAGATGGACAGGGCACTCAGCCCCAGCATTTT. Protein sequence: CSARDGQGTQPQHF. The chain has TRBV20-1 and TRBJ1-5; 8 bases map to TRBD1. The J segment lost 6 bases and the V segment lost 0 bases, leaving 4 bases of the junction unmatched. CDR1 DFQATT and CDR2 SNEGSKA come from the germline V gene (reference sequence). CDR3 length: 14 residues.

J is TRBJ1-3 and V is TRBV7-2; the D gene is possibly TRBD1 (6 bases). The length of the CDR3 is 15 residues. Germline CDR1 and CDR2: SGHTA and FQGNSA. Trimming cost V 7 bases and J 5 bases, with 18 bases left between them. The CDR3 region is CASIPLGGSRNTIYF. The CDR3 nucleotides read TGTGCCAGCATCCCGCTGGGGGGCAGCCGAAACACCATATATTTT. Full variable domain (remainder filled in from reference TRBV7-2 and TRBJ1-3): GAGVSQSPSNKVTEKGKDVELRCDPISGHTALYWYRQSLGQGLEFLIYFQGNSAPDKSGLPSDRFSAERTGGSVSTLTIQRTQQEDSAVYLCASIPLGGSRNTIYFGEGSWLTVV.

The chain combines TRBV5-4 with TRBJ2-3, with 10 bases lining up with TRBD2. J was trimmed by 2 bases and V by 3 bases; bases with no gene match: 6. Germline V CDR1 and CDR2: SGHNT, YYREEE (reference sequence). The CDR3 extends over 16 amino acids. The CDR3 protein is CASSSPSGGTTDTQYF. CDR3 in DNA: TGTGCCAGCAGCTCCCCTAGCGGGGGAACCACAGATACGCAGTATTTT.

This clonotype was picked up a small number of times. The chain employs TRBV7-6 and TRBJ2-7, with 7 nucleotides matching TRBD1. CDR3 length: 14 amino acids. The ends lost 1 base at V and 3 bases at J; junction bases unmatched: 3. Germline assignment: CDR1 SGHVS and CDR2 FNYEAQ. DNA of the CDR3: TGTGCCAGCAGCTTAGGACAGGGTTACTACGAGCAGTACTTC. Translation gives CASSLGQGYYEQYF.